A selection of T cell receptor beta chains follows, all from one sample in a study of shared clonotypes between healthy human individuals. Clones were read by immunoSEQ multiplex PCR, and TCRdb kept only the in-frame ones, dropping some. The sample shows 800,000 or so clones, 90% to 98% of them seen only once. The sequencing sample was made of naive CD8+ T cells sorted from blood. The receptors shown here come from a man younger than 40 in good health. Each CDR3 is given with its conserved first and last residue. Each record gives: D gene, J gene, clone size, V gene, CDR3 protein, CDR3 DNA. D genes are given only for firm matches. Clone size is shown for a subset of rows, as once, few, many or a class of expanded clone.

NA	TRBJ2-7	NA	TRBV7-8	CASSVPPRYEQYF	TGTGCCAGCAGCGTACCACCCCGCTACGAGCAGTACTTC
TRBD1	TRBJ2-7	NA	TRBV27	CASSLSDRAHEQYF	TGTGCCAGCAGTTTATCCGACAGGGCCCACGAGCAGTACTTC
TRBD1	TRBJ1-1	NA	TRBV7-9	CASFRDRGPEAFF	TGTGCCAGCTTTCGGGACAGGGGTCCTGAAGCTTTCTTT
NA	TRBJ2-2	NA	TRBV9	CASSVQGANTGELFF	TGTGCCAGCAGCGTTCAAGGGGCGAACACCGGGGAGCTGTTTTTT
NA	TRBJ2-7	NA	TRBV27	CASSSPPASAGYEQYF	TGTGCCAGCAGTTCACCCCCTGCTAGCGCAGGCTACGAGCAGTACTTC
TRBD1	TRBJ2-7	NA	TRBV28	CASTRTGGDEQYF	TGTGCCAGCACCAGGACAGGGGGAGACGAGCAGTACTTC
TRBD1	TRBJ1-5	once	TRBV19	CASSIFLGQRNQPQHF	TGTGCCAGTAGTATCTTTTTGGGACAGCGCAATCAGCCCCAGCATTTT
NA	TRBJ1-1	NA	TRBV29-1	CSVELWGQNLYMNTEAFF	TGCAGCGTTGAATTGTGGGGCCAGAACCTTTACATGAACACTGAAGCTTTCTTT
NA	TRBJ2-7	NA	TRBV7-2	CASSLVVEEQYF	TGTGCCAGCAGCTTAGTAGTTGAAGAGCAGTACTTC
NA	TRBJ2-7	NA	TRBV7-7	CASSLGTTYEQYF	TGTGCCAGCAGCTTAGGCACCACCTACGAGCAGTACTTC
TRBD2	TRBJ2-2	NA	TRBV27	CASGTSGSSGELFF	TGTGCCAGCGGAACTAGCGGGTCTTCCGGGGAGCTGTTTTTT
TRBD2	TRBJ2-7	NA	TRBV15	CATRAGGPIINEQYF	TGTGCCACCAGAGCGGGAGGGCCCATCATAAACGAGCAGTACTTC
NA	TRBJ1-3	NA	TRBV7-2	CASSSTRDTIYF	TGTGCCAGCAGCTCCACGAGGGACACCATATATTTT
TRBD1	TRBJ1-4	NA	TRBV2	CASDDRDRGFEKLFF	TGTGCCAGCGACGATCGGGACAGGGGATTTGAAAAACTGTTTTTT
TRBD2	TRBJ2-1	NA	TRBV5-1	CASSRGLAGDNEQFF	TGCGCCAGCAGCCGGGGACTAGCGGGGGACAATGAGCAGTTCTTC
TRBD2	TRBJ2-2	once	TRBV30	CAWKGLAGGANTGELFF	TGTGCCTGGAAGGGACTAGCGGGAGGGGCGAACACCGGGGAGCTGTTTTTT
NA	TRBJ2-1	NA	TRBV9	CASSGRGIEQFF	TGTGCCAGCAGCGGGAGGGGAATTGAGCAGTTCTTC
NA	TRBJ2-3	NA	TRBV5-1	CASSLEDTDTQYF	TGCGCCAGCAGCTTGGAGGATACAGATACGCAGTATTTT
NA	TRBJ1-1	NA	TRBV7-7	CASSVNLGATEAFF	TGTGCCAGCAGCGTTAATTTGGGCGCCACTGAAGCTTTCTTT
TRBD1	TRBJ2-5	NA	TRBV27	CASSVRGRQETQYF	TGTGCCAGCAGTGTAAGGGGGCGTCAAGAGACCCAGTACTTC
TRBD1	TRBJ2-7	NA	TRBV27	CASSSPTGAGDEQYF	TGTGCCAGCAGTTCCCCGACAGGGGCGGGTGACGAGCAGTACTTC
TRBD1	TRBJ2-7	NA	TRBV29-1	CSVEGDRRSSYEQYF	TGCAGCGTTGAAGGGGACAGGAGAAGCTCCTACGAGCAGTACTTC
NA	TRBJ2-1	NA	TRBV30	CAWSVLNKGEQFF	TGTGCCTGGAGTGTATTAAACAAGGGTGAGCAGTTCTTC
TRBD1	TRBJ1-1	NA	TRBV2	CASTQGARTEAFF	TGTGCCAGCACCCAGGGGGCCCGGACTGAAGCTTTCTTT
TRBD2	TRBJ2-7	NA	TRBV28	CASSLPRSSGRSLEQYF	TGTGCCAGCAGTTTACCCCGTTCTAGCGGGAGGTCCCTCGAGCAGTACTTC
NA	TRBJ2-7	once	TRBV7-9	CASSSGTQTKQYF	TGTGCCAGCAGCTCCGGGACGCAGACCAAGCAGTACTTC
TRBD1	TRBJ1-4	NA	TRBV2	CASRGTGLFF	TGTGCCAGCAGGGGGACAGGCCTTTTTTTT
NA	TRBJ2-7	once	TRBV7-2	CASSLGSLGTAITEQYF	TGTGCCAGCAGCTTAGGAAGTTTAGGGACTGCGATTACCGAGCAGTACTTC
TRBD1	TRBJ2-1	NA	TRBV4-1	CASSQEVRDSYNEQFF	TGCGCCAGCAGCCAAGAAGTCAGGGACAGTTACAATGAGCAGTTCTTC
NA	TRBJ1-1	NA	TRBV19	CASAARSEAFF	TGTGCCAGTGCCGCTAGGAGTGAAGCTTTCTTT
NA	TRBJ1-2	NA	TRBV9	CASSSPSGTTNYGYTF	TGTGCCAGCAGCTCCCCGTCCGGGACAACCAACTATGGCTACACCTTC
TRBD1	TRBJ1-5	NA	TRBV28	CATRDARQGANQPQHF	TGTGCCACGAGGGACGCTAGACAGGGGGCGAATCAGCCCCAGCATTTT
TRBD1	TRBJ2-5	NA	TRBV7-9	CASSVLQGFVLETQYF	TGTGCCAGCAGCGTATTACAGGGGTTCGTCCTGGAGACCCAGTACTTC
TRBD1	TRBJ2-6	NA	TRBV9	CASSVNRGAPGANVLTF	TGTGCCAGCAGCGTAAACAGGGGCGCTCCGGGGGCCAACGTCCTGACTTTC
TRBD2	TRBJ2-7	once	TRBV7-6	CASSPKTSGRDEQYF	TGTGCCAGCAGCCCAAAGACTAGCGGGAGAGACGAGCAGTACTTC
TRBD1	TRBJ2-3	once	TRBV5-1	CASSQRQGALDTQYF	TGCGCCAGCAGCCAACGACAGGGGGCATTAGATACGCAGTATTTT
TRBD2	TRBJ2-7	NA	TRBV7-6	CASSLAGDYLYEQYF	TGTGCCAGCAGCTTAGCTGGGGACTACCTCTACGAGCAGTACTTC
NA	TRBJ2-7	NA	TRBV6-6	CASSYSGGQTYEQYF	TGTGCCAGCAGTTATAGTGGAGGCCAGACCTACGAGCAGTACTTC
NA	TRBJ2-2	once	TRBV7-6	CASSLRLPNTGELFF	TGTGCCAGCAGCCTCCGTCTCCCGAACACCGGGGAGCTGTTTTTT
TRBD2	TRBJ2-5	NA	TRBV6-5	CASSYSREAKQETQYF	TGTGCCAGCAGTTACTCTCGGGAGGCAAAACAAGAGACCCAGTACTTC
NA	TRBJ2-3	NA	TRBV4-1	CASSPTRRDSTQYF	TGCGCCAGCAGCCCCACCCGAAGGGACTCTACGCAGTATTTT
NA	TRBJ2-1	NA	TRBV7-9	CASELLASSSYNEQFF	TGTGCCAGCGAACTATTAGCGTCCAGCTCCTACAATGAGCAGTTCTTC
NA	TRBJ2-3	NA	TRBV5-8	CATTNGVSTTDTQYF	TGTGCCACCACTAACGGGGTATCAACAACAGATACGCAGTATTTT
TRBD2	TRBJ2-7	NA	TRBV7-8	CASSASSGSSYEQYF	TGTGCCAGCAGCGCCTCTAGCGGGAGCTCCTACGAGCAGTACTTC
TRBD1	TRBJ1-1	NA	TRBV7-9	CASSQEGAMNTEAFF	TGTGCCAGCAGCCAGGAGGGGGCAATGAACACTGAAGCTTTCTTT
NA	TRBJ2-7	NA	TRBV28	CASSPGNSYEQYF	TGTGCCAGCAGTCCTGGGAACAGTTACGAGCAGTACTTC
NA	TRBJ2-5	NA	TRBV7-3	CASSLSGGETQYF	TGTGCCAGCAGCTTAAGCGGAGGGGAGACCCAGTACTTC
TRBD1	TRBJ2-7	NA	TRBV6-1	CASSVSGGMRLDSYEQYF	TGTGCCAGCAGTGTGTCAGGGGGCATGAGACTCGATTCCTACGAGCAGTACTTC
NA	TRBJ2-5	NA	TRBV5-1	CASSLVVAWVGETQYF	TGCGCCAGCAGCTTGGTCGTAGCTTGGGTTGGAGAGACCCAGTACTTC
TRBD2	TRBJ2-1	NA	TRBV4-1	CASAKIRGDRVHEQFF	TGCGCCAGCGCAAAGATACGGGGGGATAGGGTCCATGAGCAGTTCTTC
TRBD1	TRBJ1-2	NA	TRBV7-9	CASSHTRDRGLDGYTF	TGTGCCAGCAGCCACACCCGGGACAGGGGGCTTGATGGCTACACCTTC
TRBD2	TRBJ2-7	NA	TRBV5-1	CASSLSLAGGRYTYEQYF	TGCGCCAGCAGCTTGTCCCTAGCGGGAGGCAGGTATACCTACGAGCAGTACTTC
NA	TRBJ2-7	NA	TRBV5-1	CASSFYRPDEQYF	TGCGCCAGCAGCTTTTATCGTCCAGACGAGCAGTACTTC
TRBD1	TRBJ1-1	NA	TRBV29-1	CSVVFGIGQGNTEAFF	TGCAGCGTTGTGTTTGGAATAGGACAGGGTAACACTGAAGCTTTCTTT
TRBD2	TRBJ2-1	NA	TRBV28	CATTGLATSYNEQFF	TGTGCCACTACAGGACTAGCGACTTCCTACAATGAGCAGTTCTTC
TRBD1	TRBJ2-4	NA	TRBV7-9	CASSPRDSSAKNIQYF	TGTGCCAGCAGCCCAAGGGACAGTTCAGCCAAAAACATTCAGTACTTC
NA	TRBJ2-1	NA	TRBV4-2	CASSQEGNEQFF	TGTGCCAGCAGCCAAGAGGGCAATGAGCAGTTCTTC